The 22 T cell receptor beta chains below all came from one sample that was sequenced in a study of T cell responses to AZD1222 COVID-19 vaccine (dated by TCRdb to the early 2020s). The sample's time point label, decoded: about 28 days (+/-7) after the second vaccine dose. Receptors were amplified or captured by the immunoSEQ multiplex PCR assay. Entries here come from immuneACCESS through TCRdb and include only in-frame sequences with V and J called. Some clones fail to appear in such tables; in the studies checked, an unresolved V gene covers under half of the shortfall, and the cause of the remainder is unknown. For this sample the table gives roughly 150,000 clones, of which 88% were detected only once. Clones ranked in the top ten supply 3% to 4% of the sample. The source material was peripheral blood, sampled 28 days after the second AZD1222 dose. The origin of the receptors is an adult who received the AZD1222 COVID-19 vaccine.

Details on this clone: The sample carries other DNA sequences with the same CDR3. DNA for the CDR3: TGTGCCAGCAGTCACAGGACAGATACGCAGTATTTT. Its translation is CASSHRTDTQYF. V usage is TRBV7-8 and J usage is TRBJ2-3; D may be TRBD1 (5 bases). V lost 6 bases and J lost 3, with 7 bases in between. The CDR3 has 12 amino acids. The germline V gene encodes CDR1 SGHVS and CDR2 FQNEAQ.

V is TRBV28 and J is TRBJ2-2; D ambiguous. Per germline, CDR1 MDHEN and CDR2 SYDVKM. Trimming took 2 bases from V and 2 from J, leaving 9 bases between them. CDR3 size: 15 residues. CDR3 bases: TGTGCCAGCAGTTTACTGGGATTCAACACCGGGGAGCTGTTTTTT. Translating gives CASSLLGFNTGELFF.

This clone appeared once. The V gene is TRBV6-5, the J gene TRBJ2-1; the D call may be TRBD1 or TRBD2 (6 bases each). CDR1 and CDR2 (germline): MNHEY, SVGAGI. The CDR3 has 14 residues. With 8 bases removed from V and 9 bases from J, the gap between germline ends came to 20 bases. The CDR3 region has the DNA TGTGCCAGCCAAGGGGGGCCGCGAAGGAGTGAGCAGTTCTTC. Amino acids: CASQGGPRRSEQFF.

This clone appeared a single time. This sequence joins TRBV5-1 and TRBJ1-1, with TRBD1 matching 7 bases. The CDR3 is made up of 15 amino acids. Germline V gene data show CDR1 as SGHRS and CDR2 as YFSETQ. After removal of 4 bases from V and 4 bases from J, the junction contained 10 bases not matched to a gene. As DNA, the CDR3 is TGCGCCAGCAGCGGTATAGGGGGCCGTGGCACTGAAGCTTTCTTT. Protein: CASSGIGGRGTEAFF.

The V and J genes are TRBV28 and TRBJ1-2; 8 bases agree with TRBD1. J lost 8 bases, V lost 8 bases, and 4 bases had no gene match. This CDR3 is 11 amino acids long. The germline V gene has CDR1 MDHEN and CDR2 SYDVKM. The CDR3 protein is CASSQGVGYTF. CDR3 bases: TGTGCCAGCTCACAGGGGGTAGGCTACACCTTC.

The genes are TRBV20-1 and TRBJ2-7; 12 nucleotides line up with TRBD2. V lost 3 bases, J lost 1 base, and 10 bases stayed unmatched. The germline V gene encodes CDR1 DFQATT and CDR2 SNEGSKA (reference sequence). The CDR3 extends over 17 amino acids. CDR3 coding DNA: TGCAGTGCTAGTATCCCGACTAGCGGGGGTCGGTCCTACGAGCAGTACTTC. Protein sequence: CSASIPTSGGRSYEQYF.

The chain carries TRBV5-1 and TRBJ1-6; TRBD1 matches at 8 bases. Germline assignment: CDR1 SGHRS and CDR2 YFSETQ. The V and J ends lost 0 bases and 6 bases, in that order; junction bases with no gene match: 5. The CDR3 length is 16 residues. CDR3 bases: TGCGCCAGCAGCTTGGCCGGACAGGGTATTAATTCACCCCTCCACTTT. Encoded protein: CASSLAGQGINSPLHF.

This chain links TRBV5-1 with TRBJ1-6; TRBD1 matches 7 bases. The CDR3 totals 14 residues. Trimming cost V 1 base and J 9 bases; bases outside gene matches: 4. Per the germline V gene, CDR1 is SGHRS and CDR2 is YFSETQ. CDR3 sequence: CASSLTGVISPLHF. DNA of the CDR3: TGCGCCAGCAGCTTGACAGGGGTCATTTCACCCCTCCACTTT.

V usage is TRBV4-2 and J usage is TRBJ2-5, with D tentatively TRBD1 or TRBD2 (5 bases each). The J call could be wrong; TRBJ2-7 is a better fit for the DNA end. The CDR3 loop spans 14 amino acids. CDR1 and CDR2 (germline): LGHNA, YNFKEQ. CDR3 sequence: CASSLGTEVYEQYF. The CDR3 coding sequence is TGTGCCAGCAGTCTTGGGACCGAGGTCTACGAGCAGTACTTC.

This clone was detected a few times. The chain uses TRBV7-3 and TRBJ2-5; D remains ambiguous. Germline V gene sequence: CDR1 SGHTA, CDR2 FQGTGA. The CDR3 is 14 residues long. Trimming left V 1 base short and J 2 bases short, with 8 bases between. This CDR3 reads CASSLNGPQETQYF. The CDR3, as DNA: TGTGCCAGCAGCTTAAACGGGCCACAAGAGACCCAGTACTTC.

The chain employs TRBV11-3 and TRBJ1-1; D gene uncertain. Germline assignment: CDR1 SGHNT and CDR2 YENEEA. V lost 4 bases and J lost 3, with 15 bases in between. CDR3 length: 15 residues. For the CDR3, the DNA is TGTGCCAGCAGCTCGCTGAGGCCCTGGGACACTGAAGCTTTCTTT. Translated, it gives CASSSLRPWDTEAFF.

The chain links TRBV4-3 to TRBJ2-5; maybe TRBD2 (6 bases). Germline V gene sequence: CDR1 LGHNA, CDR2 YSLEER. The length of the CDR3 is 17 residues. Trimming removed 0 bases at V and 3 bases at J, with 17 bases between. CDR3 DNA: TGCGCCAGCAGCCAAGACCCTACTCCGACGGGGGAAGAGACCCAGTACTTC. It codes for CASSQDPTPTGEETQYF.

This rearrangement joins TRBV5-1 to TRBJ2-3; D is perhaps TRBD2 (5 bases). Per germline, CDR1 SGHRS and CDR2 YFSETQ. V lost 0 bases to trimming and J lost 1 base, with 9 bases between them. CDR3 length equals 15 residues. The CDR3 protein is CASSLADLGTDTQYF. The CDR3 bases are TGCGCCAGCAGCTTGGCGGACTTGGGCACAGATACGCAGTATTTT.

This rearrangement joins TRBV28 to TRBJ2-7, with 12 bases identical to TRBD2. The CDR3 sequence is 15 residues long. The germline V gene has CDR1 MDHEN and CDR2 SYDVKM. V was clipped by 4 bases and J by 3 bases; unmatched bases: 4. CDR3 coding DNA: TGTGCCAGCAGTTCCCGGACTAGCGGGAACTACGAGCAGTACTTC. Its protein is CASSSRTSGNYEQYF.

V is TRBV4-2 and J is TRBJ1-4; D not resolved. Trimming stripped 0 bases from V and 5 bases from J, with 10 bases between. Germline V CDR1 and CDR2: LGHNA, YNFKEQ. The CDR3 runs to 15 residues. CDR3 residues: CASSQDLVGNEKLFF. The CDR3 DNA reads as TGTGCCAGCAGCCAAGATTTAGTGGGCAATGAAAAACTGTTTTTT.

The chain carries TRBV7-8 and TRBJ1-3; D not certain. Germline V gives CDR1 SGHVS, CDR2 FQNEAQ. The CDR3 sequence is 16 residues long. Trimming stripped 4 bases from V and 3 bases from J, with 16 bases between. The CDR3 protein is CASSSTHKDVGNTIYF. The CDR3 DNA is TGTGCCAGCAGCTCGACCCACAAGGATGTTGGAAACACCATATATTTT.

This chain joins TRBV7-8 and TRBJ1-2; the D gene is possibly TRBD1 (5 bases). CDR3 length: 14 amino acids. The V end lost 5 bases, the J end lost 8 bases, and 18 bases lay between the germline ends. Germline lookup yields CDR1 SGHVS and CDR2 FQNEAQ. As DNA, the CDR3 is TGTGCCAGCAGCCCCACCCCAGGGCTGTTGGGCTACACCTTC. This gives the protein CASSPTPGLLGYTF. The whole variable domain, filled in from reference TRBV7-8 and TRBJ1-2, reads GAGVSQSPRYKVAKRGQDVALRCDPISGHVSLFWYQQALGQGPEFLTYFQNEAQLDKSGLPSDRFFAERPEGSVSTLKIQRTQQEDSAVYLCASSPTPGLLGYTFGSGTRLTVV.

The V call is TRBV6-5, the J call TRBJ2-7; TRBD1 agrees at 8 bases. Germline lookup yields CDR1 MNHEY and CDR2 SVGAGI. The CDR3 loop spans 15 amino acids. The J segment lost 6 bases and the V segment lost 5 bases, leaving 12 bases of the junction unmatched. The CDR3 reads CASSRVTGVGGEQYF. CDR3 DNA: TGTGCCAGCAGTAGGGTGACAGGGGTCGGGGGCGAGCAGTACTTC.

The rearrangement uses TRBV6-2 or TRBV6-3 and TRBJ2-1; 13 bases map to TRBD2. J lost 5 bases, V lost 5 bases, and 3 bases had no gene match. CDR1 and CDR2 from the germline V gene are MNHEY and SVGEGT. This CDR3 has 15 residues. In DNA form, the CDR3 reads TGTGCCAGCAGTCGAGGACTAGCGGGGGACAATGAGCAGTTCTTC. This codes for CASSRGLAGDNEQFF.

The chain has TRBV5-4 and TRBJ2-7, with a weak D call TRBD1 (6 bases). Trimming cost V 5 bases and J 0 bases, with 15 bases left between them. This CDR3 contains 15 residues. The germline V gene has CDR1 SGHNT and CDR2 YYREEE (reference sequence). CDR3 in DNA: TGTGCCAGCAGTTATCAGGACAGAGCCTCCTACGAGCAGTACTTC. Translating it yields CASSYQDRASYEQYF.

This CDR3 reads CASSLTSGANTGELFF. Written as DNA, the CDR3 is TGTGCCAGCAGCTTGACTAGCGGCGCGAACACCGGGGAGCTGTTTTTT. This rearrangement joins TRBV28 to TRBJ2-2; 9 bases are a match to TRBD2. Germline values: CDR1 MDHEN, CDR2 SYDVKM. The CDR3 consists of 16 residues. V trimming: 6 bases; J trimming: 0 bases; junction bases outside the gene matches: 5.

The J gene is TRBJ1-5, the V gene TRBV19; TRBD1 matches 8 bases. Germline trimming cut 3 bases from V and 6 bases from J; bases unmatched to any gene: 7. This CDR3 is 15 amino acids long. Germline CDR1 LNHDA, CDR2 SQIVND (reference sequence). Here the CDR3 reads CASSMLQGGVQPQHF. The CDR3 DNA reads TGTGCCAGTAGTATGTTACAGGGGGGGGTTCAGCCCCAGCATTTT.